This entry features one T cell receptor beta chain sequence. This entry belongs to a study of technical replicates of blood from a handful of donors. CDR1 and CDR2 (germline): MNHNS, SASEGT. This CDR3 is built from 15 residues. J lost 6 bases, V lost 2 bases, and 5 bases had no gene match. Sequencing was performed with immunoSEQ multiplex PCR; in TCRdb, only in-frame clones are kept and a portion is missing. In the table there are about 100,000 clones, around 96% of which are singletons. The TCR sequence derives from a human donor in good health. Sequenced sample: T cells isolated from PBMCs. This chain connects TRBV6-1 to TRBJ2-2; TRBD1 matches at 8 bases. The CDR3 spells CASSERQGSPGELFF. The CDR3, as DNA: TGTGCCAGCAGTGAAAGACAGGGGTCGCCCGGGGAGCTGTTTTTT.